This T cell receptor beta chain was sequenced during a study of T cells after yellow fever vaccination. Universal primer sites and UMIs were introduced during 5'RACE template-switching synthesis of TCR cDNA. TCRdb reanalysed the 5' RACE reads using MiXCR and keeps one entry per CDR3 protein. Here the sample spans 14,000 or so distinct CDR3 sequences, less than 7.5% being singletons. The CDR3 extends over 14 amino acids. V shed 7 bases and J 5 bases; nucleotides not matched to a gene: 9. The chain has TRBV12-3 or TRBV12-4 and TRBJ2-3, with 7 bases identical to TRBD2. This material consisted of PBMCs, either bulk or a sorted T-cell subset (CD4+, CD8+, memory, or dextramer-sorted; not recorded which), taken on the day of the yellow fever booster vaccination. The clonotype originates from a man aged 18 to 30 who received the YFV17D yellow fever vaccine. CDR3: CASTASGAGDTQYF. CDR3 nucleotides: TGTGCCAGCACCGCTAGCGGAGCCGGAGATACGCAGTATTTT.